The T cell receptor beta chain under discussion was sequenced for a study of cytomegalovirus exposure and HLA in healthy donors. Findings of the study overall: Follow-up analysis seemed to connect common viral pathogens with several of the most significant clusters identified. Excluded were some V segments that proved indistinguishable, including TRBV6-2 and TRBV6-3. Follow-up analysis later connected one missense variant in DCLRE1C with trimming of TCR beta V- and J-genes. A later analysis reportedly identified an Asian-associated ancestry cluster as carrying fewer N-insertions than the approximately 710-donor mean.

13 Jbeta primers and 60 Vbeta primers were used for the PCR. The method was immunoSEQ multiplex PCR; TCRdb's version includes in-frame clones alone and lacks a portion of them. This table holds 75,000 to 90,000 clones, about four fifths found once. Concerning this clone itself: The target antigen is unknown.

CDR1 is SGDLS and CDR2 is YYNGEE in the germline V gene. CDR3 length equals 12 residues. V was clipped by 4 bases and J by 6 bases, with 11 bases between them. This receptor was identified in a male donor in good health and CMV-seropositive. The sequenced material came from PBMCs. V usage is TRBV9 and J usage is TRBJ2-7; D perhaps matches TRBD2 (6 bases). The CDR3 here is CASSPVEGEQYF. The CDR3 DNA is TGTGCCAGCAGCCCTGTGGAGGGCGAGCAGTACTTC.